The sequence of this T cell receptor (beta chain) was determined in a study of blood T cells in healthy people across ages. Findings and caveats of the study: Older individuals had lower TCR beta diversity per million T cells (the decline was roughly linear). The long-lived group displayed more naive CD4+ cells, plus higher diversity, than the aged donors did.

The second PCR ran roughly 7 to 12 cycles with a sample-barcoded 5' primer and J-beta primers. A template-switch adaptor with 12 random nucleotides tagged each cDNA molecule. TCRdb re-derived calls from the 5' RACE reads in MiXCR, one entry per CDR3 protein. This table holds about 780,000 distinct CDR3 sequences, roughly 46% found once. Concerning this clonotype itself: As yet, its antigen is unknown.

This clonotype originated in a man of 80 years or more in good health. The sample was blood.

CDR3 sequence (DNA): TGTGCCAGCACCCAGGGGAGTAGGGTCGGACAAGAGACCCAGTACTTC. Encoded protein: CASTQGSRVGQETQYF. This chain joins TRBV6-1 and TRBJ2-7, with D possibly being TRBD1 (6 bases). The DNA end is more similar to TRBJ2-5, so the J call may be wrong. The CDR3 totals 16 residues. Germline assignment: CDR1 MNHNS and CDR2 SASEGT.